These T cell receptor beta chains were read from a single sample in a study of blood T cell repertoires in COVID-19. Repertoires were generated with immunoSEQ multiplex PCR, while TCRdb's copy carries only in-frame clones and drops some. The sample shows about 110,000 clones, roughly 80% of them seen only once. The sequenced sample consisted of peripheral blood. The receptors here all came from a human donor in a cohort sampled during active or convalescent COVID-19. The CDR3 runs from the conserved cysteine through the conserved F or W. A D gene is named only where the DNA matches it firmly. A row's size may be missing; if present it is once, few, many or a size class.

V gene: TRBV2
D gene: TRBD1
J gene: TRBJ2-3
clone size: .
CDR3 protein: CASSAGTGDTDTQYF
CDR3 DNA: TGTGCCAGCAGCGCCGGGACAGGGGATACAGATACGCAGTATTTT

V gene: TRBV11-2
D gene: .
J gene: TRBJ2-7
clone size: few
CDR3 protein: CASTTGVEQYF
CDR3 DNA: TGTGCCAGCACCACGGGGGTTGAGCAGTACTTC

V gene: TRBV6-2/TRBV6-3
D gene: TRBD1
J gene: TRBJ2-5
clone size: .
CDR3 protein: CASSYSGQGYQETQYF
CDR3 DNA: TGTGCCAGCAGTTATTCGGGACAGGGCTACCAAGAGACCCAGTACTTC

V gene: TRBV27
D gene: TRBD1
J gene: TRBJ2-1
clone size: .
CDR3 protein: CASSPTLTGGWHEQFF
CDR3 DNA: TGTGCCAGCAGTCCCACCCTGACAGGGGGGTGGCATGAGCAGTTCTTC

V gene: TRBV6-2/TRBV6-3
D gene: TRBD2
J gene: TRBJ2-5
clone size: .
CDR3 protein: CASSYFGGIGIETQYF
CDR3 DNA: TGTGCCAGCAGTTACTTCGGGGGGATCGGGATAGAGACCCAGTACTTC

V gene: TRBV5-8
D gene: TRBD1
J gene: TRBJ1-2
clone size: .
CDR3 protein: CASSQGQLMDGYTF
CDR3 DNA: TGTGCCAGCAGCCAGGGACAGCTAATGGATGGCTACACCTTC

V gene: TRBV6-4
D gene: TRBD2
J gene: TRBJ2-3
clone size: .
CDR3 protein: CASRLRAGGADTQYF
CDR3 DNA: TGTGCCAGCAGACTAAGAGCGGGAGGGGCTGATACGCAGTATTTT

V gene: TRBV28
D gene: TRBD1
J gene: TRBJ1-5
clone size: .
CDR3 protein: CASSPVTGGKQPQHF
CDR3 DNA: TGTGCCAGCAGCCCGGTAACAGGGGGCAAGCAGCCCCAGCATTTT

V gene: TRBV4-3
D gene: .
J gene: TRBJ1-2
clone size: .
CDR3 protein: CASSQDRTVANYGYTF
CDR3 DNA: TGCGCCAGCAGCCAAGATAGGACAGTGGCTAACTATGGCTACACCTTC

V gene: TRBV5-5
D gene: TRBD2
J gene: TRBJ2-3
clone size: .
CDR3 protein: CASSLLHITSGSTDTQYF
CDR3 DNA: TGTGCCAGCAGCCTCCTCCATATTACTAGCGGTAGCACAGATACGCAGTATTTT

V gene: TRBV19
D gene: TRBD2
J gene: TRBJ2-7
clone size: .
CDR3 protein: CASRTSGPPYEQYF
CDR3 DNA: TGTGCCAGTAGAACTAGCGGCCCCCCCTACGAGCAGTACTTC

V gene: TRBV11-2
D gene: TRBD1
J gene: TRBJ1-2
clone size: few
CDR3 protein: CASSLGQGENNYGYTF
CDR3 DNA: TGTGCCAGCAGCTTGGGACAGGGAGAAAATAACTATGGCTACACCTTC

V gene: TRBV6-2/TRBV6-3
D gene: TRBD1
J gene: TRBJ2-3
clone size: few
CDR3 protein: CASSHRGVSTDTQYF
CDR3 DNA: TGTGCCAGCAGCCACAGGGGGGTGAGCACAGATACGCAGTATTTT

V gene: TRBV28
D gene: .
J gene: TRBJ1-4
clone size: .
CDR3 protein: CASGVGGNEKLFF
CDR3 DNA: TGTGCCAGCGGAGTGGGGGGAAATGAAAAACTGTTTTTT

V gene: TRBV19
D gene: TRBD2
J gene: TRBJ2-2
clone size: once
CDR3 protein: CASSILAGGVMPGELFF
CDR3 DNA: TGTGCCAGTAGTATTCTAGCGGGAGGAGTAATGCCCGGGGAGCTGTTTTTT

V gene: TRBV7-9
D gene: TRBD1
J gene: TRBJ2-1
clone size: .
CDR3 protein: CASSLVGTGAYNEQFF
CDR3 DNA: TGTGCCAGCAGCTTAGTAGGGACAGGGGCCTACAATGAGCAGTTCTTC

V gene: TRBV27
D gene: TRBD1
J gene: TRBJ1-1
clone size: .
CDR3 protein: CATRDRALNTEAFF
CDR3 DNA: TGTGCCACCCGGGACAGGGCGCTGAACACTGAAGCTTTCTTT

V gene: TRBV28
D gene: TRBD1
J gene: TRBJ1-5
clone size: .
CDR3 protein: CASSLRGLGNQPQHF
CDR3 DNA: TGTGCCAGCAGTTTAAGGGGGCTGGGCAATCAGCCCCAGCATTTT

V gene: TRBV4-1
D gene: .
J gene: TRBJ2-1
clone size: .
CDR3 protein: CASSHPQGYNEQFF
CDR3 DNA: TGCGCCAGCAGCCATCCTCAGGGCTACAATGAGCAGTTCTTC

V gene: TRBV11-2
D gene: TRBD2
J gene: TRBJ2-5
clone size: once
CDR3 protein: CASSPRGSGMGETQYF
CDR3 DNA: TGTGCCAGCAGCCCCCGGGGGAGCGGGATGGGAGAGACCCAGTACTTC

V gene: TRBV11-1
D gene: .
J gene: TRBJ1-1
clone size: .
CDR3 protein: CASSSQGRGTEAFF
CDR3 DNA: TGTGCCAGCAGCTCACAGGGCCGCGGCACTGAAGCTTTCTTT

V gene: TRBV12-3/TRBV12-4
D gene: .
J gene: TRBJ2-7
clone size: .
CDR3 protein: CASSHPFGYEQYF
CDR3 DNA: TGTGCCAGCAGCCACCCGTTCGGTTACGAGCAGTACTTC

V gene: TRBV28
D gene: .
J gene: TRBJ2-5
clone size: once
CDR3 protein: CASSHRVKETQYF
CDR3 DNA: TGTGCCAGCAGTCACAGGGTAAAAGAGACCCAGTACTTC

V gene: TRBV27
D gene: TRBD1
J gene: TRBJ1-5
clone size: .
CDR3 protein: CASSLTGYSNQPQHF
CDR3 DNA: TGTGCCAGCAGTTTGACAGGGTATAGCAATCAGCCCCAGCATTTT

V gene: TRBV19
D gene: .
J gene: TRBJ1-1
clone size: .
CDR3 protein: CASSIQQGGAEAFF
CDR3 DNA: TGTGCCAGTAGTATCCAGCAGGGAGGCGCTGAAGCTTTCTTT

V gene: TRBV6-2/TRBV6-3
D gene: .
J gene: TRBJ2-2
clone size: .
CDR3 protein: CASSYSSVAGELFF
CDR3 DNA: TGTGCCAGCAGTTACTCGAGCGTCGCCGGGGAGCTGTTTTTT

V gene: TRBV27
D gene: TRBD1
J gene: TRBJ1-5
clone size: .
CDR3 protein: CASSPTRWQGADQPQHF
CDR3 DNA: TGTGCCAGCAGTCCCACGCGGTGGCAGGGGGCTGATCAGCCCCAGCATTTT

V gene: TRBV5-4
D gene: .
J gene: TRBJ2-7
clone size: once
CDR3 protein: CASSFTRTYEQYF
CDR3 DNA: TGTGCCAGCAGTTTCACACGGACTTACGAGCAGTACTTC

V gene: TRBV29-1
D gene: .
J gene: TRBJ2-1
clone size: .
CDR3 protein: CSVGRGSYNEQFF
CDR3 DNA: TGCAGCGTCGGTAGGGGTTCCTACAATGAGCAGTTCTTC

V gene: TRBV30
D gene: TRBD1
J gene: TRBJ1-5
clone size: once
CDR3 protein: CAWSEGTDYINPQHF
CDR3 DNA: TGTGCCTGGAGTGAAGGGACAGACTACATCAACCCCCAGCATTTT

V gene: TRBV30
D gene: TRBD2
J gene: TRBJ2-7
clone size: .
CDR3 protein: CAWSDELAGALGEQYF
CDR3 DNA: TGTGCCTGGAGTGATGAGCTAGCGGGTGCCCTGGGCGAGCAGTACTTC

V gene: TRBV7-9
D gene: TRBD2
J gene: TRBJ2-7
clone size: .
CDR3 protein: CASSLFGGLAGYEQYF
CDR3 DNA: TGTGCCAGCAGCTTATTTGGAGGGCTAGCGGGTTACGAGCAGTACTTC

V gene: TRBV6-5
D gene: .
J gene: TRBJ1-6
clone size: .
CDR3 protein: CASSSQGNSPLHF
CDR3 DNA: TGTGCCAGCAGTTCTCAGGGGAATTCACCCCTCCACTTT

V gene: TRBV27
D gene: TRBD2
J gene: TRBJ2-1
clone size: .
CDR3 protein: CASSLVRLAGGRLVEQFF
CDR3 DNA: TGTGCCAGCAGTTTAGTCCGTCTAGCGGGGGGTCGGTTGGTGGAGCAGTTCTTC

V gene: TRBV5-4
D gene: .
J gene: TRBJ1-1
clone size: .
CDR3 protein: CAANPWGSEAFF
CDR3 DNA: TGTGCCGCCAATCCATGGGGCTCTGAAGCTTTCTTT

V gene: TRBV30
D gene: TRBD1
J gene: TRBJ1-5
clone size: .
CDR3 protein: CAWSEGGTANQPQHF
CDR3 DNA: TGTGCCTGGAGTGAAGGAGGGACAGCAAATCAGCCCCAGCATTTT

V gene: TRBV18
D gene: .
J gene: TRBJ2-3
clone size: few
CDR3 protein: CASSPGQVTDTQYF
CDR3 DNA: TGTGCCAGCTCACCGGGGCAGGTTACAGATACGCAGTATTTT

V gene: TRBV19
D gene: .
J gene: TRBJ2-2
clone size: .
CDR3 protein: CASSLRAHPLNTGELFF
CDR3 DNA: TGTGCCAGTAGCCTCAGGGCACACCCTTTGAACACCGGGGAGCTGTTTTTT

V gene: TRBV7-8
D gene: TRBD2
J gene: TRBJ2-1
clone size: .
CDR3 protein: CASSRRLAEQFF
CDR3 DNA: TGTGCCAGCAGCCGTCGACTAGCGGAGCAGTTCTTC

V gene: TRBV6-2/TRBV6-3
D gene: TRBD1
J gene: TRBJ2-1
clone size: .
CDR3 protein: CASSFRDRGNNEQFF
CDR3 DNA: TGTGCCAGCAGTTTCCGGGACAGGGGGAATAATGAGCAGTTCTTC

V gene: TRBV5-5
D gene: TRBD2
J gene: TRBJ2-2
clone size: .
CDR3 protein: CASSLAVAGGHTGELFF
CDR3 DNA: TGTGCCAGCAGCTTGGCGGTAGCGGGGGGGCACACCGGGGAGCTGTTTTTT

V gene: TRBV24-1
D gene: TRBD1
J gene: TRBJ1-5
clone size: .
CDR3 protein: CATSENRGPGQPQHF
CDR3 DNA: TGTGCCACCAGTGAAAACAGGGGGCCAGGACAGCCCCAGCATTTT

V gene: TRBV4-3
D gene: TRBD2
J gene: TRBJ2-1
clone size: .
CDR3 protein: CASSPGTSSPNEQFF
CDR3 DNA: TGCGCCAGCAGCCCCGGGACTAGCTCCCCGAATGAGCAGTTCTTC

V gene: TRBV9
D gene: .
J gene: TRBJ1-2
clone size: .
CDR3 protein: CASSVSFLRGSGDYGYTF
CDR3 DNA: TGTGCCAGCAGCGTATCGTTCCTTAGAGGGTCGGGAGACTATGGCTACACCTTC

V gene: TRBV5-3
D gene: .
J gene: TRBJ2-7
clone size: once
CDR3 protein: CARSPDCGREQYF
CDR3 DNA: TGTGCCAGAAGCCCGGATTGTGGGCGCGAGCAGTACTTC

V gene: TRBV18
D gene: .
J gene: TRBJ1-1
clone size: .
CDR3 protein: CASSQTGTGFTEAFF
CDR3 DNA: TGTGCCAGCTCCCAGACCGGCACAGGGTTCACTGAAGCTTTCTTT

V gene: TRBV27
D gene: TRBD2
J gene: TRBJ2-6
clone size: .
CDR3 protein: CASRRTGGGFSGANVLTF
CDR3 DNA: TGTGCCAGCCGACGTACCGGGGGAGGGTTTTCGGGGGCCAACGTCCTGACTTTC

V gene: TRBV28
D gene: TRBD1
J gene: TRBJ1-5
clone size: .
CDR3 protein: CASSLSGTGSPQHF
CDR3 DNA: TGTGCCAGCAGTTTATCTGGGACAGGGTCGCCCCAGCATTTT